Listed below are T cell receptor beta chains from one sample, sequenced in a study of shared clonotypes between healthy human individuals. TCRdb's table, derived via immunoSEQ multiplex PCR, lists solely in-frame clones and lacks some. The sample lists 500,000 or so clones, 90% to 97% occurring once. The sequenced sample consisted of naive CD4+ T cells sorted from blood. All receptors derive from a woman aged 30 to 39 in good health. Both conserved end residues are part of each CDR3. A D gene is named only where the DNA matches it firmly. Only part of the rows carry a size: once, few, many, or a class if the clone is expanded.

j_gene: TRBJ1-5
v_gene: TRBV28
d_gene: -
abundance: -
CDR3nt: TGTGCCAGCCGGGACATCAATCAGCCCCAGCATTTT
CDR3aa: CASRDINQPQHF

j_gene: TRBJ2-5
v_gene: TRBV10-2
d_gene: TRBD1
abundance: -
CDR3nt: TGCGCCAGCAGTGAGGGACAGGGGTACCCAGGGACCCAGTACTTC
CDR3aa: CASSEGQGYPGTQYF

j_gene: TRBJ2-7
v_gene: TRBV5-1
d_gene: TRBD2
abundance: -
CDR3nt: TGCGCCAGCAGCCCGCCAACTAGCGGGAGGGGTTACGAGCAGTACTTC
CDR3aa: CASSPPTSGRGYEQYF

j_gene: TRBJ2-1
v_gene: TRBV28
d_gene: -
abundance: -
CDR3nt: TGTGCCAGCAGTCGAGTGACCTTATCAGCCACCTCCTACAATGAGCAGTTCTTC
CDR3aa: CASSRVTLSATSYNEQFF

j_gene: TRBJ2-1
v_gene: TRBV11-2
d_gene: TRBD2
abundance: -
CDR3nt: TGTGCCAGCAGCTGGGGGGTAGCGGGCTTATTAGGCCACAATGAGCAGTTCTTC
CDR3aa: CASSWGVAGLLGHNEQFF

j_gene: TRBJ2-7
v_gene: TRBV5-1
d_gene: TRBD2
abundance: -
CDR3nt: TGCGCCAGCAGCGGCCTTAGCGGGAGGGCCTCCTACGAGCAGTACTTC
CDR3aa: CASSGLSGRASYEQYF

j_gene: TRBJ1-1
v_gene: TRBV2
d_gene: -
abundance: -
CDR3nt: TGTGCCAGCACAGCTAATAGGCCTGAAGCTTTCTTT
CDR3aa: CASTANRPEAFF

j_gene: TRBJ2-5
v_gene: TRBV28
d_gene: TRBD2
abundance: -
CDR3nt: TGTGCCAGCAGGGACCGGACTAGCGGGAGCGTGGAGACCCAGTACTTC
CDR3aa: CASRDRTSGSVETQYF

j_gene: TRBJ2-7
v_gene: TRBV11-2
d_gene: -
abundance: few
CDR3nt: TGTGCCAGCAGCTCCGGGGCCTACGAGCAGTACTTC
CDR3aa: CASSSGAYEQYF

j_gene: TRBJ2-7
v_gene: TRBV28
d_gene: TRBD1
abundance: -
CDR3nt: TGTGCCAGCAGTCTCTGGCGGGACAGGGTCTACGAGCAGTACTTC
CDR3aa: CASSLWRDRVYEQYF

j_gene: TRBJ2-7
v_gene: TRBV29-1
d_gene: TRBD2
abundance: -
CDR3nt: TGCAGCGTTGAGAGGGGAACTAGCGGAGGCGAGCAGTACTTC
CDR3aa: CSVERGTSGGEQYF

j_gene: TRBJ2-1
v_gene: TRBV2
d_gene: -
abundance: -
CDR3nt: TGTGCCAGCAGTGCAGGGGTGGGCGCTTACAATGAGCAGTTCTTC
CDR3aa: CASSAGVGAYNEQFF

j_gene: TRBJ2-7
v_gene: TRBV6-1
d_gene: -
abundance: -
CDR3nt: TGTGCCAGCACTCGAGTCCCGGGACATCGGGCCGAGCAGTACTTC
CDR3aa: CASTRVPGHRAEQYF

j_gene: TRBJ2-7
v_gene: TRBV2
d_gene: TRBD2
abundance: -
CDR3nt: TGTGCCAGCAGTGACCCTAGCGGGAGGGCCTACGAGCAGTACTTC
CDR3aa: CASSDPSGRAYEQYF

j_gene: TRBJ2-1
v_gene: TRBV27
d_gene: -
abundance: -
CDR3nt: TGTGCCAGCAGTACCCTCCCGGCGGGACAGCTTGTCTATGAGCAGTTCTTC
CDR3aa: CASSTLPAGQLVYEQFF

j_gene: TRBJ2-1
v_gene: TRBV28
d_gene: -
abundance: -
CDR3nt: TGTGCCAGCAGATTCAGCACAATCAGTGAGCAGTTCTTC
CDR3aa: CASRFSTISEQFF

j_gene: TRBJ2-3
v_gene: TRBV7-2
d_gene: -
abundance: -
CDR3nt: TGTGCCAGCAGCTCCACTACAGATACGCAGTATTTT
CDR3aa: CASSSTTDTQYF

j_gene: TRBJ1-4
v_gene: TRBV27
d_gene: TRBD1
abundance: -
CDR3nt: TGTGCCAGCAGTTTAAGGGCGCAGGGGGCGCGTACTAATGAAAAACTGTTTTTT
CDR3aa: CASSLRAQGARTNEKLFF

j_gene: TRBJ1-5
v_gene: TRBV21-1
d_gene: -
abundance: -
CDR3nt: TGTGCCAGCAGCAAAGCTCGACAGGGGGAGAATCAGCCCCAGCATTTT
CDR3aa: CASSKARQGENQPQHF

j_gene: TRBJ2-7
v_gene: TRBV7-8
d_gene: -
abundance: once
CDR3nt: TGTGCCAGCAGCTTTAGGGAGCGGCTCCAGCAGTACTTC
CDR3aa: CASSFRERLQQYF

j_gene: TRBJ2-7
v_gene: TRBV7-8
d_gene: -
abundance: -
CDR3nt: TGTGCCAGCAGCTTAGCTCATTCTGAAGGCTACGAGCAGTACTTC
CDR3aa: CASSLAHSEGYEQYF

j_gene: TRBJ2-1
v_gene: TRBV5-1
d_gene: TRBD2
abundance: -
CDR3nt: TGCGCCAGCGGGATGCCTCTAGCGGGAGGGGCTTCCTACAATGAGCAGTTCTTC
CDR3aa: CASGMPLAGGASYNEQFF

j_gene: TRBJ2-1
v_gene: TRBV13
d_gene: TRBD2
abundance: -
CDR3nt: TGTGCCAGCAGCTTAGCCCCCAGGGCGGGAGGCCCGAATGAGCAGTTCTTC
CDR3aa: CASSLAPRAGGPNEQFF

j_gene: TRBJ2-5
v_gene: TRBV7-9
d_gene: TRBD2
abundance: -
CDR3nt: TGTGCCAGCAGCCCCAAAGTAGGCGGGAGGACCCAGTACTTC
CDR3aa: CASSPKVGGRTQYF

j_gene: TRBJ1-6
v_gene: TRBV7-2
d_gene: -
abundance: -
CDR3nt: TGTGCCAGCGCCCCTGAGCCCTTTAATTCACCCCTCCACTTT
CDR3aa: CASAPEPFNSPLHF

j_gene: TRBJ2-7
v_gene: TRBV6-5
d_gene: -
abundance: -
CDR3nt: TGTGCCAGCAGCGACGCATCCTACGAGCAGTACTTC
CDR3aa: CASSDASYEQYF

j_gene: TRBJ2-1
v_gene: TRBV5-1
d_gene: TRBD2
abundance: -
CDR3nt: TGCGCCAGCAGCTTGGCCCTAGCGGGAGGCAATGAGCAGTTCTTC
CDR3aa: CASSLALAGGNEQFF

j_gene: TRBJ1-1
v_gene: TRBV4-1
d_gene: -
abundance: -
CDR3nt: TGCGCCAGCAGCCAAGATGGGGGCAACACTGAAGCTTTCTTT
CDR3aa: CASSQDGGNTEAFF

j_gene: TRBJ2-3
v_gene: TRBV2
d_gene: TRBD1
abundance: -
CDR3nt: TGTGCCAGCAGCAAACAGGGGGCCAGCACAGATACGCAGTATTTT
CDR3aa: CASSKQGASTDTQYF

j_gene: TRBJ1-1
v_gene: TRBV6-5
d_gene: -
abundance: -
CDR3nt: TGTGCCAGCAGTATGAACAGGGTCGACACTGAAGCTTTCTTT
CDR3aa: CASSMNRVDTEAFF

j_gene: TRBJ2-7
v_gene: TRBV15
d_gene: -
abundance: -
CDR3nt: TGTGCCACCAGCAGGTTCCCCTACGAGCAGTACTTC
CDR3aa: CATSRFPYEQYF

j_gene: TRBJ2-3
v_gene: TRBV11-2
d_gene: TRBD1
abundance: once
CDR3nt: TGTGCCAGCAGACCCACACTTAACAGGGGGCGGGGAGATACGCAGTATTTT
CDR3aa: CASRPTLNRGRGDTQYF

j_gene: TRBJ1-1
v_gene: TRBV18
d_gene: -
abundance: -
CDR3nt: TGTGCCAGCTCCCTCAATCAGGGGAAGAACACTGAAGCTTTCTTT
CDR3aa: CASSLNQGKNTEAFF

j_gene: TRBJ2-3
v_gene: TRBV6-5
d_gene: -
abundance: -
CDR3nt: TGTGCCAGCAGTTTCCTGGACACCACAGATACGCAGTATTTT
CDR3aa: CASSFLDTTDTQYF

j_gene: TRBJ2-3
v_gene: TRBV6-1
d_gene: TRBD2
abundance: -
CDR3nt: TGTGCCAGCAGCACTAGCGGGGTCCCCACAGATACGCAGTATTTT
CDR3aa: CASSTSGVPTDTQYF

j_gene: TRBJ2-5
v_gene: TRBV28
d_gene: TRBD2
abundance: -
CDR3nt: TGTGCCAGCAGTGACGGGAGGTGGACCCAGTACTTC
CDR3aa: CASSDGRWTQYF

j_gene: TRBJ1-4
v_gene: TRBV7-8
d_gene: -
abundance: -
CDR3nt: TGTGCCAGCAGCTCGGGACTGATTAATGAAAAACTGTTTTTT
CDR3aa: CASSSGLINEKLFF

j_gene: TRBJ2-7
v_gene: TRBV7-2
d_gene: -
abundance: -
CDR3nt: TGTGCCAGCAGCACTATAGCGGCCTCCCCCTACGAGCAGTACTTC
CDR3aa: CASSTIAASPYEQYF

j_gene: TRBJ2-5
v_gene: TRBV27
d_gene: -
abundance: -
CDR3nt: TGTGCCAGCACTACCAAAGAGACCCAGTACTTC
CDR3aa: CASTTKETQYF

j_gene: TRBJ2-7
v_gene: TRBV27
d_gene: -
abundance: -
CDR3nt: TGTGCCAGCAGTTCCCGGCCCTCCTACGAGCAGTACTTC
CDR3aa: CASSSRPSYEQYF

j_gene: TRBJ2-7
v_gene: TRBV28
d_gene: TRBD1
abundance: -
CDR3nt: TGTGCCAGCAGTTACCTGGGACAGAGTTTATACGAGCAGTACTTC
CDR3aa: CASSYLGQSLYEQYF

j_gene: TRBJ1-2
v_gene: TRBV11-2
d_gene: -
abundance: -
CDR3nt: TGTGCCAGCAGCTCAGGAAACCGGGCCCCGGGTAGAGACTATGGCTACACCTTC
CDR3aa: CASSSGNRAPGRDYGYTF

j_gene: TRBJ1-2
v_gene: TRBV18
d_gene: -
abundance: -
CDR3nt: TGTGCCAGCTCACCTGCCGGGAGTCGGTATGGCTACACCTTC
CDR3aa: CASSPAGSRYGYTF

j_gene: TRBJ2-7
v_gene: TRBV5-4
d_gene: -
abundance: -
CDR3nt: TGTGCCAGCAGTCTGTCGGACGAGCAGTACTTC
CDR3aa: CASSLSDEQYF

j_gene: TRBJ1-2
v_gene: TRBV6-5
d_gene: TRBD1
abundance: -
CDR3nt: TGTGCCAGCAGGCAACAGGGGTATGGCTACACCTTC
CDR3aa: CASRQQGYGYTF

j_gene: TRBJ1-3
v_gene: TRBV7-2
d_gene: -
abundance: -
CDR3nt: TGTGCCAGCAGCTTAGTGGGGCCCGACTCTGGAAACACCATATATTTT
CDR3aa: CASSLVGPDSGNTIYF

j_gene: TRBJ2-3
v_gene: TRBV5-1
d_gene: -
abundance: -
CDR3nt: TGCGCCAGCAGCTTGGGCAGCTTTCCCGCTTACGGCACAGATACGCAGTATTTT
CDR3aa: CASSLGSFPAYGTDTQYF

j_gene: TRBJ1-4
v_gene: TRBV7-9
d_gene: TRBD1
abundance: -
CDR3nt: TGTGCCAGCAGCTCGGGGACAGGCCCTAATGAAAAACTGTTTTTT
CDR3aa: CASSSGTGPNEKLFF

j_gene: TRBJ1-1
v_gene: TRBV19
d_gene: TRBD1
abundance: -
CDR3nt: TGTGCCAGTAGTCCCCGGGACAGGGGCCTCCTGAACACTGAAGCTTTCTTT
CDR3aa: CASSPRDRGLLNTEAFF

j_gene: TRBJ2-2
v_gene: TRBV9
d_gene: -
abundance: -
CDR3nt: TGTGCCAGCAGCGCCACGAACACCGGGGAGCTGTTTTTT
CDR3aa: CASSATNTGELFF

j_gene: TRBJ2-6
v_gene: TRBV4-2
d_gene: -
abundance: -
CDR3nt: TGTGCCAGCAGCCGCGAGAGCTCTGGGGCCAACGTCCTGACTTTC
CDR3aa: CASSRESSGANVLTF

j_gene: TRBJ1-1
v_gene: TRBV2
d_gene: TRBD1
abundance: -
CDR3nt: TGTGCCATCCCCCAGGGGGACACTGAAGCTTTCTTT
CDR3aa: CAIPQGDTEAFF

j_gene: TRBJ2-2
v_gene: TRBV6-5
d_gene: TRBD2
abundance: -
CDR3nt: TGTGCCAGCAGTTACTCGGGCGGGAGAAACACCGGGGAGCTGTTTTTT
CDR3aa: CASSYSGGRNTGELFF

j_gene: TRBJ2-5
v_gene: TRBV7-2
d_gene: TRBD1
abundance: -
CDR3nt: TGTGCCAGCAGCTCGGACAGGGGCTGGGAGACCCAGTACTTC
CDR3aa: CASSSDRGWETQYF

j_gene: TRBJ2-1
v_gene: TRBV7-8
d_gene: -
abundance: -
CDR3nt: TGTGCCAGCAGTCAGGTACCGGAGGGAGAGCAGTTCTTC
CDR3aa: CASSQVPEGEQFF